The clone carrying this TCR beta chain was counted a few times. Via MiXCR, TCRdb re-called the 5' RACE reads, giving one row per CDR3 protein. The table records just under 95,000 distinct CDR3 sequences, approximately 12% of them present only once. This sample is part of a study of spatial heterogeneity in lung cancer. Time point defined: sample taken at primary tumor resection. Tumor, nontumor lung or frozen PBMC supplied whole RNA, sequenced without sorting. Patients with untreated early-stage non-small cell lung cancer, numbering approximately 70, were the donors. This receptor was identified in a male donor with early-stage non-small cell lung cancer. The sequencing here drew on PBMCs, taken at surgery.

In DNA form, the CDR3 reads TGTGCCAGCAGCTTAGGTGGGACAGCCTATGAAGCTTTCTTT. Protein: CASSLGGTAYEAFF. The chain is built from TRBV7-9 and TRBJ1-1; 7 bases are a match to TRBD1. J was trimmed by 7 bases and V by 1 base; bases with no gene match: 6. Germline assignment: CDR1 SEHNR and CDR2 FQNEAQ (reference sequence). The CDR3 length is 14 residues.